Here is one T cell receptor beta chain with its context. Its antigen is unknown. These data belong to a study of response to subunit inactivated influenza vaccine. TCRdb processed the RT-PCR reads anew with MiXCR; each CDR3 protein has one entry. The sample yields 150,000 or so distinct CDR3 sequences, about 10% seen once. This CDR3 spans 17 amino acids. Per germline, CDR1 SGHDT and CDR2 YYEEEE. V was trimmed by 1 base and J by 8 bases, leaving 24 bases between them. Study conclusions and caveats: That few new T cells are recruited by each seasonal influenza vaccination was the authors' suggestion.

This material consisted of CD8+ T cells sorted from PBMCs, taken roughly 24 months after vaccination. The chain has TRBV5-6 and TRBJ1-2; no clear D. The receptor comes from a man between 50 and 69 years old who received an inactivated influenza vaccine. The CDR3 DNA sequence: TGTGCCAGCAGCTTGAGGATGGCAGAGAGAATCCCTGGAGGCTACACCTTC. Translation gives CASSLRMAERIPGGYTF.